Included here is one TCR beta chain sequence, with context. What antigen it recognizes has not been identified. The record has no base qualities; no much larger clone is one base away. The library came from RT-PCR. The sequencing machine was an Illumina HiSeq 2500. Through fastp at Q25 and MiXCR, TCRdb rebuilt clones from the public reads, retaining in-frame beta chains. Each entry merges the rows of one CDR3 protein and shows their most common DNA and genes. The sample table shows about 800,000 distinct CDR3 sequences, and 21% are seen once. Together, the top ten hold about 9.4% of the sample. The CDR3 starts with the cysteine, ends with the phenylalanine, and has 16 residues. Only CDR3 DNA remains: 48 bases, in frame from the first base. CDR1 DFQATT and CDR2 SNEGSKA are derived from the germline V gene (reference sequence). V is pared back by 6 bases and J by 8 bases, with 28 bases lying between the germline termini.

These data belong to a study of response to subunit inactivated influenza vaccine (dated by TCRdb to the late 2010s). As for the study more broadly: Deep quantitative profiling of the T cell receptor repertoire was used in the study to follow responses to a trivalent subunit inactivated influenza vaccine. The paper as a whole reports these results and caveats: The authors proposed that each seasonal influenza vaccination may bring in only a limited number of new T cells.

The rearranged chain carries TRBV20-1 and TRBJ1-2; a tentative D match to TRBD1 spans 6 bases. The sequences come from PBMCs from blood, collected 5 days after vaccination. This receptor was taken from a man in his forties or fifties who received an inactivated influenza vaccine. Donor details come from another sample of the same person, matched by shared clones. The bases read TGCAGTGCGAAGGAACCCACGTTAGGGGGAACGTGGGGCTACACCTTC. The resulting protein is CSAKEPTLGGTWGYTF.